The clone carrying this TCR beta chain was seen more than once but under ten times. Its antigen remains unknown. The sample holds other DNA sequences that translate to the same CDR3. The CDR3 totals 15 residues. Trimming left V 3 bases short and J 5 bases short, with 13 bases between. Germline CDR1 SGHAT, CDR2 FQNNGV. This record comes from a study of cytotoxic CD8 clonotypes in ibrutinib-treated CLL. Turning to the study itself: Response material was collected after a median around 12 months of treatment, range 6 to 36. Across samples, productive templates numbered about 280,000 and productive rearrangements reached approximately 100,000 on average.

General study results and limits: Public clonotypes proved infrequent, and on treatment they shrank or remained steady.

Libraries were prepared by immunoSEQ multiplex PCR; TCRdb keeps only in-frame clonotypes and omits some of them. This sample has about 140,000 clones, with around 76% found just once. The sample consisted of PBMCs, taken after 24 months of ibrutinib treatment. The receptor was isolated from a human donor with chronic lymphocytic leukemia. The chain joins TRBV11-2 to TRBJ1-4; maybe TRBD1 (6 bases). CDR3 region: CASSLGGQPNEKLFF. The CDR3 DNA follows: TGTGCCAGCAGCTTGGGGGGACAACCGAATGAAAAACTGTTTTTT.